The source of this T cell receptor beta chain is a study of CD8 T cells in ankylosing spondylitis. Per the germline V gene, CDR1 is ENHRY and CDR2 is SYGVKD. The V end was cut by 10 bases, the J end by 6 bases, with 14 bases between. CDR3 length: 12 residues. This clonotype was seen a handful of times. TCRdb redid the calling of the 5' RACE reads with MiXCR, one entry per CDR3 protein. The repertoire consists of over 30,000 distinct CDR3 sequences, with more than 15% occurring once and the leading ten covering about 49%. This clonotype was sampled from a male donor with ankylosing spondylitis or in good health (not recorded which). V gene TRBV10-3 combines with J gene TRBJ2-3; D tentatively fits TRBD1 or TRBD2 (6 bases each). Sequencing was carried out using blood. CDR3 DNA: TGTGCCAGCGGGACAAAAGCCGATACGCAGTATTTT. This translates into CASGTKADTQYF.